The T cell receptor beta chain described here comes from a study of cytomegalovirus exposure and HLA in healthy donors. General study findings and limits: Data from an earlier analysis indicated that most TCR beta V segments were productive either about 87% or about 30% of the time. Later analysis showed most CMV-associated TCR beta chains appearing HLA-restricted. The authors confirmed in vitro that a few CMV-associated chains were specific for CMV antigens.

Germline V gene sequence: CDR1 SGHRS, CDR2 YFSETQ. J gave up 6 bases and V 6 bases, and 13 bases lay outside the gene matches. The CDR3 length is 16 residues. This clone was detected a few times. Its antigen remains unidentified. Primers for the PCR totalled 60 Vbeta and 13 Jbeta. Using immunoSEQ multiplex PCR, the repertoire was profiled, and TCRdb retains in-frame clones only, with some absent. The sample has 210,000 or so clones, approximately 80% seen once. The clonotype was recovered from a girl aged 2 to 10 in good health and CMV-seronegative. What was sequenced was PBMCs. The chain links TRBV5-1 to TRBJ2-2, with TRBD1 identical over 8 bases. Written as DNA, the CDR3 is TGCGCCAGCAAACTTTGGACAGGGAGTGGGGCCGGGGAGCTGTTTTTT. It specifies CASKLWTGSGAGELFF.